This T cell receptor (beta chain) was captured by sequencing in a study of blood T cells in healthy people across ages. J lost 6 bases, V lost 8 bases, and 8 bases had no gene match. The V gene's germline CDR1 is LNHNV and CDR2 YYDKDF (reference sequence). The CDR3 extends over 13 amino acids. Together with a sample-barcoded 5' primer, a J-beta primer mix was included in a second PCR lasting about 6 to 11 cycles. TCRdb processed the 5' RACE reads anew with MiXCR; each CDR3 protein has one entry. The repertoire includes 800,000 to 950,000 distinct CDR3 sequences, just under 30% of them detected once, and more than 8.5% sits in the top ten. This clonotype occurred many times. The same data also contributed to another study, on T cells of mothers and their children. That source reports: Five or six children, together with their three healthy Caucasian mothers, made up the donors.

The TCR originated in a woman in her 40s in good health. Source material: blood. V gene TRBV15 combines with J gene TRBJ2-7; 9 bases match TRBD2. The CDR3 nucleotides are TGTGCCACCGGCGCGGGGGGGCTCTCCGAGCAGTACTTC. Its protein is CATGAGGLSEQYF.